What follows is one T cell receptor beta chain and its context. This sample is part of a study of cytomegalovirus exposure and HLA in healthy donors. The study ran its PCR with 60 Vbeta and 13 Jbeta primers. The repertoire was sequenced with immunoSEQ multiplex PCR; TCRdb's copy has only in-frame clones and lacks some. The table records around 140,000 clones, 72% of them present only once. CDR3 size: 13 residues. Germline V gene data show CDR1 as MGHDK and CDR2 as SYGVNS. Trimming cost V 7 bases and J 3 bases; bases outside gene matches: 4. The J gene is TRBJ1-2, the V gene TRBV25-1; 8 nucleotides line up with TRBD1. The receptor was isolated from a middle-aged man in good health and CMV-seropositive. Sequenced sample: PBMCs. CDR3: CASTPDRDYGYTF. The CDR3 region has the DNA TGTGCCAGCACGCCGGACAGGGACTATGGCTACACCTTC.